This TCR beta chain is drawn from a study of shared clonotypes between healthy human individuals. Deep level was the assay's run setting. Assay used: immunoSEQ multiplex PCR; TCRdb lists only in-frame clones, some missing. This sample yields roughly 2.2 million clones, of which around 93% are seen a single time; approximately 0.39% belongs to the top ten. CDR1 is MNHEY and CDR2 is SMNVEV in the germline V gene (reference sequence). The V and J ends lost 0 bases and 5 bases respectively, with 8 bases between them. This CDR3 is built from 14 residues. V gene TRBV27 combines with J gene TRBJ1-5; D gene unclear. Sequenced input: naive CD4+ T cells from PBMCs. The subset is: CD45RA+ positively selected. The clonotype originates from a young man in good health. Some clones in this sample may be carry-over from other donors' samples. This CDR3 is CASSLSSRYQPQHF. The CDR3 DNA reads TGTGCCAGCAGTTTATCGTCCCGGTATCAGCCCCAGCATTTT.